Below, 5 T cell receptor beta chains from the same sample are listed, as sequenced in a study of shared clonotypes between healthy human individuals. Sequencing used immunoSEQ multiplex PCR; TCRdb keeps in-frame clones, though not all of them. The sample gives some 690,000 clones, about nine tenths of which show up once; 30% to 35% is in the top ten. The material sequenced was memory CD8+ T cells from PBMCs. Subset specified: CD45RO+ cells pooled with CCR7-negative TemRA cells. Source of these receptors: a man aged 18 to 29 in good health. Some clones in this sample may be carry-over from other donors' samples.

This clone was seen a single time. The chain is built from TRBV19 and TRBJ1-2, with a possible D match to TRBD1 (6 bases). With 6 bases removed from V and 3 bases from J, the gap between germline ends came to 20 bases. CDR3 length: 16 residues. The germline V gene encodes CDR1 LNHDA and CDR2 SQIVND (reference sequence). The CDR3 DNA sequence: TGTGCCAGTAGCACGTACTTGGGGGCGCGGGACTATGGCTACACCTTC. It is translated as CASSTYLGARDYGYTF.

This clone was seen just once. The chain couples TRBV19 to TRBJ2-7; D gene uncertain. V lost 3 bases to trimming and J lost 2 bases, with 17 bases between them. CDR1 and CDR2 from the germline V gene are LNHDA and SQIVND (reference sequence). This CDR3 spans 16 amino acids. In DNA form, the CDR3 reads TGTGCCAGTAGTATCAAGGCCCGCGAGGCCCCCTACGAGCAGTACTTC. The encoded protein is CASSIKAREAPYEQYF.

Only one count was recorded for this clone. This sequence joins TRBV28 and TRBJ2-6; D may correspond to TRBD1 or TRBD2 (6 bases each). Germline loops: CDR1 MDHEN, CDR2 SYDVKM. The CDR3 loop spans 21 amino acids. V was shortened by 1 base and J by 0 bases, with 22 bases between the two germline ends. The CDR3 DNA follows: TGTGCCAGCAGTTTATTTGCATTACGGGGCAGGGGAGGCTCTGGGGCCAACGTCCTGACTTTC. Amino acids: CASSLFALRGRGGSGANVLTF.

This chain uses TRBV10-3 with TRBJ2-1; D gene unclear. V lost 5 bases and J 0 bases, leaving 11 bases between the germline ends. Germline V gene data show CDR1 as ENHRY and CDR2 as SYGVKD. The CDR3 sequence is 15 residues long. The CDR3: CAISMTVSSYNEQFF. In nucleotides, the CDR3 is TGTGCCATCAGTATGACTGTGAGCTCCTACAATGAGCAGTTCTTC.

The J gene is TRBJ1-1, the V gene TRBV11-2; no clear D. The germline V gene has CDR1 SGHAT and CDR2 FQNNGV. This CDR3 contains 12 residues. Trimming removed 8 bases from V and 3 bases from J, with 10 bases in between. DNA for the CDR3: TGTGCCAGCCCGGGCAGATACACTGAAGCTTTCTTT. Protein: CASPGRYTEAFF.